These 10 T cell receptor beta chains share one sample of origin, sequenced in a study of patients and donors after allogeneic stem cell transplantation. MiXCR, applied by TCRdb to the RT-PCR reads, yields one record per CDR3 protein. The sample lists about a million distinct CDR3 sequences, about a sixth occurring once. The sequenced sample consisted of blood, either unsorted or a sorted T cell fraction (not recorded which). The receptors here all came from a human donor who was either an allogeneic HSCT recipient or a stem cell or donor lymphocyte infusion donor (not recorded which). It is not recorded whose cells these are; they may come from a transplant donor.

CDR3 nucleotides: TGTGCCATCAGTAAAGGGGGAGGTCAGGACATTCAGTACTTC. Translation gives CAISKGGGQDIQYF. The chain links TRBV10-3 to TRBJ2-4, with D possibly being TRBD1 or TRBD2 (6 bases each). Germline CDR1 ENHRY, CDR2 SYGVKD. This CDR3 contains 14 residues. V lost 5 bases, J lost 8 bases, and 16 bases lay in between.

This clonotype was detected only a few times. The V and J genes are TRBV7-2 and TRBJ2-5; D unresolved. Looked up from germline, CDR1 is SGHTA and CDR2 is FQGNSA. The CDR3 is made up of 13 amino acids. The V and J ends lost 2 bases and 3 bases respectively, with 7 bases between them. Here the CDR3 reads CASSLSYKETQYF. The CDR3 nucleotides read TGTGCCAGCAGCTTAAGTTATAAAGAGACCCAGTACTTC.

This chain connects TRBV18 to TRBJ1-1; no definite D call. Germline values: CDR1 KGHSH, CDR2 LQKENI. Trimming removed 3 bases from V and 1 base from J, with 6 bases in between. The CDR3 loop spans 13 amino acids. The CDR3 DNA reads TGTGCCAGCTCACCGCAAAGGAACACTGAAGCTTTCTTT. It codes for CASSPQRNTEAFF.

This clonotype showed up just a few times. The chain recombines TRBV29-1 with TRBJ2-7; 8 nucleotides line up with TRBD1. Germline CDR1 SQVTM, CDR2 ANQGSEA. V dropped 4 bases and J dropped 3; count of bases not matched to a gene: 5. This CDR3 has 13 residues. This CDR3 is CSVAWTGFYEQYF. In DNA, the CDR3 is TGCAGCGTTGCGTGGACAGGGTTCTACGAGCAGTACTTC.

This clonotype was seen only a few times. The chain employs TRBV18 and TRBJ1-4; D gene uncertain. The ends were cut back, 3 bases at V and 6 bases at J, with 11 bases in the middle. CDR1 KGHSH and CDR2 LQKENI come from the germline V gene. This CDR3 is built from 14 residues. The CDR3 loop is CASSPMKGYEKLFF. The CDR3 bases are TGTGCCAGCTCACCCATGAAGGGATATGAAAAACTGTTTTTT.

This clonotype was observed a few times. The chain has TRBV5-1 and TRBJ2-5, with TRBD1 identical over 8 bases. Unmatched junction bases numbered 4, after V lost 6 bases and J lost 3 bases. Per the germline V gene, CDR1 is SGHRS and CDR2 is YFSETQ. The CDR3 spans 13 residues. The CDR3 protein is CASKTGVEETQYF. The CDR3 DNA sequence: TGCGCCAGCAAGACAGGGGTAGAAGAGACCCAGTACTTC.

A single count supports this clonotype. This chain connects TRBV27 to TRBJ1-2; D ambiguous. This CDR3 has 14 amino acids. Trimming cost V 6 bases and J 8 bases, with 19 bases left between them. Germline CDR1 MNHEY, CDR2 SMNVEV (reference sequence). The CDR3 protein is CASSHVAGGWGYTF. The CDR3 coding sequence is TGTGCCAGCAGCCACGTTGCAGGAGGTTGGGGCTACACCTTC.

This clonotype was counted only a few times. The J gene is TRBJ2-1, the V gene TRBV5-1; perhaps TRBD2 as D (6 bases). The CDR3 totals 14 residues. Trimming removed 4 bases from V and 9 bases from J, with 17 bases in between. Germline assignment: CDR1 SGHRS and CDR2 YFSETQ. CDR3 loop: CASSPGTSPREQFF. CDR3 nucleotides: TGCGCCAGCAGCCCGGGGACTTCCCCACGTGAGCAGTTCTTC.

This clonotype was seen many times. The junction departs from germline at one end; a sequencing error may be responsible. J is TRBJ2-3 and V is TRBV5-1; D is perhaps TRBD2 (6 bases). This CDR3 contains 14 residues. The germline V gene encodes CDR1 SGHRS and CDR2 YFSETQ. Written as DNA, the CDR3 is TGTGCCAGCAGCCCCGGGGGAAGCACAGATACGCAGTATTTT. Amino acids: CASSPGGSTDTQYF.

This clonotype was recorded a few times. V and J are TRBV5-6 and TRBJ2-4, with no clear D. In germline, CDR1 is SGHDT, CDR2 YYEEEE. This CDR3 has 12 residues. Trimming pared 3 bases from V and 10 bases from J, leaving 11 bases between. The CDR3: CASSSLRAIQYF. The CDR3 DNA follows: TGTGCCAGCAGCTCTCTTAGGGCTATTCAGTACTTC.